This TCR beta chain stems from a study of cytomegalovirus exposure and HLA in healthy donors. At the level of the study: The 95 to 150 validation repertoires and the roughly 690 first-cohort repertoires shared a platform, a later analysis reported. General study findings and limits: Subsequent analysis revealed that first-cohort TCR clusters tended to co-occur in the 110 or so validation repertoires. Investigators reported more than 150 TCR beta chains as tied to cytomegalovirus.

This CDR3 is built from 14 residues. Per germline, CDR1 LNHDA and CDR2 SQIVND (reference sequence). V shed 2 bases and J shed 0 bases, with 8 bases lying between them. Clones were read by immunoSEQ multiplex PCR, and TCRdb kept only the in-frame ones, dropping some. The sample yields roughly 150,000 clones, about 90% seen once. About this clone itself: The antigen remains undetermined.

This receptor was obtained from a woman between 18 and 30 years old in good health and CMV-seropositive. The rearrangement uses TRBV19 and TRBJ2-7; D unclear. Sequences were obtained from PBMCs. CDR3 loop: CASSIQRSSYEQYF. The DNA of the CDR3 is TGTGCCAGTAGTATACAGAGGAGCTCCTACGAGCAGTACTTC.